This TCR beta chain was obtained from a study of cytomegalovirus exposure and HLA in healthy donors. In the study overall: A later analysis reported the 130 or so validation repertoires used the same platform as the approximately 670 first-cohort repertoires. Study-level results: In a later analysis, first-cohort TCR clusters were found to tend to co-occur in the 100 to 150 validation repertoires.

From the 120-subject validation cohort, which was separate from the roughly 700-subject first cohort, the donors were drawn. The CDR3 runs 16 residues. The V gene lost 4 bases and the J gene lost 5 bases, with 20 bases spanning the gap. Germline CDR1 is MNHEY and CDR2 is SVGAGI. Measured with immunoSEQ multiplex PCR; TCRdb has only the in-frame clones, and not every one. The sample contains fewer than 100,000 clones, approximately 90% of which appear only once. Details on this clone: As yet, its antigen is unknown.

Material: PBMCs. The gene calls are TRBV6-5 and TRBJ1-2; a weak D match, TRBD1 (6 bases). The clonotype was recovered from a man under 40 in good health and CMV-seronegative. The CDR3 nucleotides are TGTGCCAGCAGTTCCGGGCCTAAAAGGGGGAATTATGGCTACACCTTC. Translation: CASSSGPKRGNYGYTF.